This TCR beta chain was documented in a study of graft-versus-host responses after intestinal transplantation. The CDR3 totals 13 residues. From germline, CDR1 is MNHEY and CDR2 SMNVEV (reference sequence). V was trimmed by 1 base and J by 5 bases, leaving 8 bases between them. Sequencing used immunoSEQ multiplex PCR; TCRdb keeps in-frame clones, though not all of them. This sample carries more than 15,000 clones, around nine tenths of them seen once, and the ten largest clones take 51%. The sample here was bone marrow, taken 120 to 130 days after transplant. The clonotype comes from a human patient who received an intestinal transplant, so some T cells may come from the graft donor. The rearrangement uses TRBV27 and TRBJ2-5; unclear D gene. The CDR3 coding sequence is TGTGCCAGCAGTTTATTATCCTTGGAGACCCAGTACTTC. Translated: CASSLLSLETQYF.